This T cell receptor beta chain is drawn from a study of breast tumors, draining lymph nodes, adjacent tissues. Germline values: CDR1 SEHNR, CDR2 FQNEAQ (reference sequence). The V gene end was trimmed by 3 bases and the J gene end by 7 bases; junction bases not matched to a gene: 8. This CDR3 contains 15 residues. General study findings and limits: Tumor repertoires ranked between lymph nodes and nontumor tissue in diversity, with V and J gene preferences.

TCRdb redid the calling of the multiplex PCR reads with MiXCR, one entry per CDR3 protein. The repertoire holds about 60,000 distinct CDR3 sequences, with approximately 57% as singletons. This clonotype was found many times. Its cognate antigen is unknown. The chain uses TRBV7-9 and TRBJ2-3; 9 bases map to TRBD1. Source material: breast tumor tissue. The clonotype comes from a female donor with breast cancer. Some clones in this sample may be carry-over from other donors' samples. The CDR3 nucleotides are TGTGCCAGCAGCTTCTGGGACAGGGAGGGAAATACGCAGTATTTT. This encodes CASSFWDREGNTQYF.